This record looks at one T cell receptor (beta chain) sequence and its context. Germline CDR1 SQVTM, CDR2 ANQGSEA. This CDR3 has 14 amino acids. After removal of 8 bases from V and 6 bases from J, the junction contained 10 bases not matched to a gene. The sample is drawn from a study of T-cell reconstitution after alpha-beta-depleted transplantation in children. A TCRbeta library incorporating unique molecular identifiers was prepared. TCRdb re-called the PCR reads with MiXCR, one entry per CDR3 protein. The sample lists 350,000 to 450,000 distinct CDR3 sequences; roughly 21% were seen once. The sequenced sample was PBMCs from the stem cell graft donor, obtained from the stem cell graft. This receptor was taken from a human donor who donated a stem cell graft to a child with acute myeloid leukemia. This chain connects TRBV29-1 to TRBJ1-5, with TRBD1 matching 10 bases. The CDR3, as DNA: TGCAGCTCCTGTTGGGACAGGGGTCGTCAGCCCCAGCATTTT. Translation gives CSSCWDRGRQPQHF.